This TCR beta chain is from a study of Graves' ophthalmopathy and Graves' hyperthyroidism. The study's findings and limits: Ophthalmopathy was separated from stable hyperthyroidism by a 13-signature model with 87.88% sensitivity and 75% to 83% specificity.

Amplified TCR beta CDR3 regions were obtained using RNA transcripts as template. The library came from an HTBI-primed first-round RT-PCR and a second-round multiplex PCR. TCRdb ran MiXCR on the multiplex PCR reads and lists one entry per CDR3 protein. Found here are 45,000 to 60,000 distinct CDR3 sequences, roughly half of them singletons; the top ten hold over 3.5%. The germline gives CDR1 DFQATT, CDR2 SNEGSKA (reference sequence). The CDR3 loop spans 13 amino acids. Unmatched junction bases numbered 6, after V lost 6 bases and J lost 7 bases. This clonotype was seen ten or more times. As yet, its antigen is unknown.

The TCR comes from an adult woman with Graves' ophthalmopathy. Sequenced material: peripheral blood. The chain couples TRBV20-1 to TRBJ2-1; 10 bases fit TRBD2. The chain's CDR3 is CSAKGTSENEQFF. CDR3 coding DNA: TGCAGTGCCAAAGGGACTAGCGAAAATGAGCAGTTCTTC.